The clone carrying this T cell receptor beta chain was observed many times. J was trimmed by 5 bases and V by 4 bases; bases with no gene match: 8. The CDR3 contains 15 residues. The V gene's germline CDR1 is SEHNR and CDR2 FQNEAQ (reference sequence). This sample is drawn from a study of regulatory T cells in long-lasting Graves disease. The sample's time point: newly diagnosed GD, antithyroid drugs for less than 3 months. PBMC RNA was the source of the TCR library. Building the TCR beta libraries relied on iRepertoire HTBI primers, and CDR3 regions underwent Arm-PCR. Via MiXCR, TCRdb re-called the multiplex PCR reads, giving one row per CDR3 protein. Counted here are around 450,000 distinct CDR3 sequences, about 16% occurring once; the ten biggest clones make up 10% to 15%. This sample also belongs to another study, concerning T cells in Graves' hyperthyroidism and ophthalmopathy.

This TCR came from a man aged 40-49 years with Graves disease. V gene TRBV7-9 combines with J gene TRBJ1-2, with 9 bases lining up with TRBD1. Sequencing was performed on peripheral blood mononuclear cells (PBMCs), taken at new diagnosis, from a patient treated with antithyroid drugs. The CDR3 sequence: CASSSAGQGLYGYTF. The CDR3 region has the DNA TGTGCCAGCAGCTCTGCGGGACAGGGTTTGTATGGCTACACCTTC.